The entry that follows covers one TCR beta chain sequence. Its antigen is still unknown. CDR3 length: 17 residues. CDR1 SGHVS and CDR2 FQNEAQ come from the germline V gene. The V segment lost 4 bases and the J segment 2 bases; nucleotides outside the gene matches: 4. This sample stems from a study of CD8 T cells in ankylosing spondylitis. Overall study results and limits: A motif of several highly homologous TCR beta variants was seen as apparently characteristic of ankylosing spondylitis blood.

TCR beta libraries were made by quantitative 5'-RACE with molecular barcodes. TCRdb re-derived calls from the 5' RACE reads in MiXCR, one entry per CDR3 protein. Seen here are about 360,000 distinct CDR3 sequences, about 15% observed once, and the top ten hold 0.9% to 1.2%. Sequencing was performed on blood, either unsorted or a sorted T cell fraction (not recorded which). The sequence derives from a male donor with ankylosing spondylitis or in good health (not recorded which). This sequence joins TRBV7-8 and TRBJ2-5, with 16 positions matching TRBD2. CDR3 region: CASSSKGLAGGQETQYF. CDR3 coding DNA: TGTGCCAGCAGCTCAAAGGGACTAGCGGGGGGGCAAGAGACCCAGTACTTC.